A selection of T cell receptor beta chains follows, all from one sample in a study of cytomegalovirus exposure and HLA in healthy donors. Profiling relied on immunoSEQ multiplex PCR, and the TCRdb table lists in-frame clones only, not all of them. The sample records tens of thousands of clones, about 80% being singletons. The sequenced sample consisted of PBMCs. These receptor sequences come from a middle-aged man in good health and CMV-seropositive. Both conserved end residues are part of each CDR3. D genes are given only for firm matches. Not all rows give a size; the values are once, few, many and, for expanded clones, a class.

CDR3,DNA,size,V,J,D
CASSPGTGGKAFF,TGTGCCAGCAGCCCAGGGACAGGTGGAAAAGCTTTCTTT,NA,TRBV9,TRBJ1-1,TRBD1
CASSLGVVAYGYTF,TGTGCCAGCAGCTTAGGCGTCGTTGCTTATGGCTACACCTTC,NA,TRBV7-9,TRBJ1-2,NA
CASSLASPGDEQFF,TGCGCCAGCAGCTTGGCGTCCCCGGGGGATGAGCAGTTCTTC,NA,TRBV5-1,TRBJ2-1,NA
CASSLSNQPQHF,TGTGCCAGCAGCCTAAGCAATCAGCCCCAGCATTTT,NA,TRBV7-9,TRBJ1-5,NA
CAWRWTGASWGNTIYF,TGTGCCTGGAGGTGGACAGGGGCATCTTGGGGAAACACCATATATTTT,NA,TRBV30,TRBJ1-3,TRBD1
CASSLARASDSQYF,TGTGCCAGCAGCTTGGCCAGGGCGAGCGACAGTCAGTACTTC,NA,TRBV5-8,TRBJ2-4,NA
CAWTRDQETQYF,TGTGCCTGGACACGGGACCAAGAGACCCAGTACTTC,once,TRBV30,TRBJ2-5,NA
CASSLGGPTNEKLFF,TGCGCCAGCAGCTTGGGCGGTCCAACTAATGAAAAACTGTTTTTT,NA,TRBV5-1,TRBJ1-4,NA
CASSMLAGTDNEQFF,TGTGCCAGTAGTATGTTAGCGGGGACCGACAATGAGCAGTTCTTC,NA,TRBV19,TRBJ2-1,TRBD2
CAISGDTEAFF,TGTGCCATCAGTGGCGACACTGAAGCTTTCTTT,few,TRBV10-3,TRBJ1-1,NA
CAISEGQGGTGNTEAFF,TGTGCCATCAGTGAAGGGCAGGGAGGTACGGGAAACACTGAAGCTTTCTTT,NA,TRBV10-3,TRBJ1-1,NA
CASRGLAEQFF,TGTGCCAGCAGGGGACTAGCCGAGCAGTTCTTC,NA,TRBV6-1,TRBJ2-1,TRBD2
CSARSPREAFF,TGCAGTGCTAGAAGCCCACGAGAAGCTTTCTTT,few,TRBV20-1,TRBJ1-1,NA
CASSPSGRETQYF,TGCGCCAGCAGTCCTAGCGGGAGGGAGACCCAGTACTTC,NA,TRBV10-2,TRBJ2-5,TRBD2
CASSLVPGTEAFF,TGTGCCAGCAGCTTAGTCCCGGGCACTGAAGCTTTCTTT,few,TRBV7-9,TRBJ1-1,NA
CASSLRGQPQHF,TGTGCCAGCAGTTTAAGAGGCCAGCCCCAGCATTTT,NA,TRBV27,TRBJ1-5,NA
CASSRDTYQPQHF,TGTGCCAGCTCACGGGACACCTATCAGCCCCAGCATTTT,few,TRBV18,TRBJ1-5,NA
CASSQNFGQTTGELFF,TGTGCCAGCAGCCAAAACTTTGGACAGACCACCGGGGAGCTGTTTTTT,NA,TRBV11-2,TRBJ2-2,NA